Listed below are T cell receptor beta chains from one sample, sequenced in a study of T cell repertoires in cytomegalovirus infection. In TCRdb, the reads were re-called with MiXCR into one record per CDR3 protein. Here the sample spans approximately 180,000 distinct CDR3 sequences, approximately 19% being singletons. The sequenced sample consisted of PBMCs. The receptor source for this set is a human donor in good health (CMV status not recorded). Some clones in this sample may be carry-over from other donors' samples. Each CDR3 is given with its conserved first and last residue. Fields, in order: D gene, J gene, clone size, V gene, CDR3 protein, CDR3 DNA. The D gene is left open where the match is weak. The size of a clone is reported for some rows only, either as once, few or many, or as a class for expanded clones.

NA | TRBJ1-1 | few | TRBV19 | CASSIGGTTNTEAFF | TGTGCCAGTAGTATCGGGGGCACGACGAACACTGAAGCTTTCTTT
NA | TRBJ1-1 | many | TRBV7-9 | CASSPREGAVTEAFF | TGTGCCAGCAGCCCTCGTGAAGGCGCCGTTACTGAAGCTTTCTTT
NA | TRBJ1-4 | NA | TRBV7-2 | CDSSPEGGRNEKLFF | TGTGACAGCAGCCCCGAAGGGGGGCGAAATGAAAAACTGTTTTTT
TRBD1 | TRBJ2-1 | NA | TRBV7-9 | CASSFDRVAFF | TGTGCCAGCAGCTTTGACAGGGTGGCGTTCTTC
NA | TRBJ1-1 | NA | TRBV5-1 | CASSPEGVLNTEAFF | TGCGCCAGCAGCCCCGAGGGGGTACTGAACACTGAAGCTTTCTTT
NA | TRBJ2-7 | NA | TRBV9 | CASSVVGDFGYEQYF | TGTGCCAGCAGCGTAGTGGGTGACTTTGGGTACGAGCAGTACTTC
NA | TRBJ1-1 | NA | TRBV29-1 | CSSRRGTEAFF | TGCAGCTCCCGGAGAGGTACTGAAGCTTTCTTT
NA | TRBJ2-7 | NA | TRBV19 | CASTNTGVARTSEQYF | TGTGCCAGTACTAATACCGGGGTAGCGAGGACGAGTGAGCAGTACTTC
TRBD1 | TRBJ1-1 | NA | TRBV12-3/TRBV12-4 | CASSILPGGEAFF | TGTGCCAGCAGCATACTACCAGGGGGAGAAGCTTTCTTT
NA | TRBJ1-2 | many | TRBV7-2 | CASSRVRGADYGYTF | TGTGCCAGCAGCCGGGTCCGGGGCGCGGACTATGGCTACACCTTC
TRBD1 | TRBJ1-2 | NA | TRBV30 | CAWRPGQGSSGDTF | TGTGCCTGGAGGCCAGGACAGGGGTCGAGTGGGGACACCTTC
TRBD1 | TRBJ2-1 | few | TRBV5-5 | CASSSDRAGYNEQFF | TGTGCCAGCAGCTCGGACAGGGCGGGATACAATGAGCAGTTCTTC
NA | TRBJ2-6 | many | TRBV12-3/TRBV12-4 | CASSLDSTGANVLTF | TGTGCCAGCAGTTTAGACAGTACTGGGGCCAACGTCCTGACTTTC
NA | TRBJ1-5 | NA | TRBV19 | CASSPFGRENQPQHF | TGTGCCAGCTCCCCCTTCGGTCGGGAGAATCAGCCCCAGCATTTT
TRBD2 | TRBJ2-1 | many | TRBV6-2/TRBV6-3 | CASSGLYYNEQFF | TGTGCCAGCTCGGGACTATACTACAATGAGCAGTTCTTC
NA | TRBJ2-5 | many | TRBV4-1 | CASSQDGGGGETQYF | TGCGCCAGCAGCCAAGATGGAGGGGGCGGGGAGACCCAGTACTTC
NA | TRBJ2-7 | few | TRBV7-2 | CASSSDREGNYEQYF | TGTGCCAGCAGCTCCGACCGTGAAGGAAACTACGAGCAGTACTTC
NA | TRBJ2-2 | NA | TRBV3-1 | CASSLQGTGELFF | TGTGCCAGCAGCCTACAGGGCACCGGGGAGCTGTTTTTT
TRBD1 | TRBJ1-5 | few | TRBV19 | CASRPTGQGVYQPQHF | TGTGCCAGTAGACCCACCGGACAGGGCGTTTATCAGCCCCAGCATTTT
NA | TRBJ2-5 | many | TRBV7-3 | CASSLQVGQKETQYF | TGTGCCAGCAGCTTACAGGTGGGGCAGAAAGAGACCCAGTACTTC
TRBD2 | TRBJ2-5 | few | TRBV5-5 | CASAGLEKTQYF | TGTGCCAGCGCGGGACTAGAGAAGACCCAGTACTTC
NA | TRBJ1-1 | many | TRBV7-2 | CASSLEEEAFF | TGTGCCAGCAGCTTGGAAGAAGAAGCTTTCTTT
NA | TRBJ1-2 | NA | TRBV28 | CASSLGGGGESTGYTF | TGTGCCAGCAGTTTAGGGGGGGGGGGAGAGTCGACGGGCTACACCTTC
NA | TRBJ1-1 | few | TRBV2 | CASTVEGGLNTEAFF | TGTGCCAGCACCGTCGAGGGGGGGTTGAACACTGAAGCTTTCTTT
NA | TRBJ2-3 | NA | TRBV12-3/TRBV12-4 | CASTHHGSTDTQYF | TGTGCCAGCACCCACCATGGGAGCACAGATACGCAGTATTTT
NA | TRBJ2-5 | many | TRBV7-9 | CASSLASEAAQYF | TGTGCCAGCAGCTTAGCCAGTGAGGCGGCCCAGTACTTC
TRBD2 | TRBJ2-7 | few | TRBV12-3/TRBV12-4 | CASSSISGSINEQYF | TGTGCCAGCAGTTCTATCAGCGGGAGTATCAACGAGCAGTACTTC
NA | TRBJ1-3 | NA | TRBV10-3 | CAISEPRVAGNTIYF | TGTGCCATCAGTGAGCCGAGGGTGGCTGGAAACACCATATATTTT
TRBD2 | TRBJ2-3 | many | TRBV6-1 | CASRRLAGGTDTQYF | TGTGCCAGCAGGCGACTAGCGGGGGGCACAGATACGCAGTATTTT
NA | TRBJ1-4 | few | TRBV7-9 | CASSSGTGTTNEKLFF | TGTGCCAGCAGCTCCGGAACCGGGACCACTAATGAAAAACTGTTTTTT
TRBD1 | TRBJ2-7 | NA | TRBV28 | CASSLFPGQGLDEQYF | TGTGCCAGCAGTTTATTTCCCGGACAGGGGCTGGACGAGCAGTACTTC
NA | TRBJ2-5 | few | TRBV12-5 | CASGSGQPQETQYF | TGTGCTAGTGGTTCCGGACAGCCGCAAGAGACCCAGTACTTC
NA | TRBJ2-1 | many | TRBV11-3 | CASSPLLPLGQEYNEQFF | TGTGCCAGCAGCCCACTGTTGCCTTTAGGGCAAGAATACAATGAGCAGTTCTTC
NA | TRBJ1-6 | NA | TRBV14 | CASSQEWVGNSPLHF | TGTGCCAGCAGCCAGGAGTGGGTGGGTAATTCACCCCTCCACTTT
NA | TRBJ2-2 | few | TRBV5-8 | CASSLSGRSSGELFF | TGTGCCAGCAGCCTTAGCGGTCGGTCGTCCGGGGAGCTGTTTTTT
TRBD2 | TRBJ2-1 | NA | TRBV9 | CASSVAAGDHNEQFF | TGTGCCAGCAGCGTAGCCGCGGGGGACCACAATGAGCAGTTCTTC
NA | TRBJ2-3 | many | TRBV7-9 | CASNGRTDTQYF | TGTGCCAGCAACGGTCGCACAGATACGCAGTATTTT
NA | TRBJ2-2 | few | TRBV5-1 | CASSFRVTGELFF | TGCGCCAGCAGCTTCAGGGTCACCGGGGAGCTGTTTTTT
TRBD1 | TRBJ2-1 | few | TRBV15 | CATSGGQGKTEQFF | TGTGCCACCAGCGGTGGACAGGGAAAAACTGAGCAGTTCTTC
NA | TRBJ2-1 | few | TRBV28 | CASSYRDYNEQFF | TGTGCCAGCAGTTACAGGGACTACAATGAGCAGTTCTTC
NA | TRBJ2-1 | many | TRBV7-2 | CASSPRGLYNEQFF | TGTGCCAGCAGCCCAAGGGGACTTTACAATGAGCAGTTCTTC
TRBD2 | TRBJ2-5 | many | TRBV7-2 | CASSLAAGWGETQYF | TGTGCCAGCAGCTTAGCAGCGGGATGGGGTGAGACCCAGTACTTC
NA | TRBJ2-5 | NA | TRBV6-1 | CASSERAGIETQYF | TGTGCCAGCAGTGAACGGGCGGGGATAGAGACCCAGTACTTC
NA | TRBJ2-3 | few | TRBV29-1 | CSADRGTQYF | TGCAGCGCGGACAGAGGAACGCAGTATTTT
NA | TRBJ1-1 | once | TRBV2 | CASSGFGVDTEAFF | TGTGCCAGCAGTGGGTTCGGGGTCGACACTGAAGCTTTCTTT
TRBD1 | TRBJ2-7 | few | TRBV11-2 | CASSLVSGTGSYEQYF | TGTGCCAGCAGCTTAGTTTCCGGGACAGGGTCCTACGAGCAGTACTTC